Listed below are T cell receptor beta chains from one sample, sequenced in a study of shared clonotypes between healthy human individuals. Profiling relied on immunoSEQ multiplex PCR, and the TCRdb table lists in-frame clones only, not all of them. The top ten clones hold over 1.3% of a sample with 950,000 to 1,300,000 clones, approximately 68% of them seen once. What was sequenced was memory CD4+ T cells sorted from blood. These receptors all come from a man younger than 35 in good health. Each CDR3 is given with its conserved first and last residue. D genes are given only for firm matches. A row's size may be missing; if present it is once, few, many or a size class.

size: .
D: TRBD2
V: TRBV7-2
J: TRBJ2-5
DNA: TGTGCCAGCAGCTTGGGGACTAGCGTGAAGACCCAGTACTTC
CDR3: CASSLGTSVKTQYF

size: .
D: .
V: TRBV5-1
J: TRBJ2-5
DNA: TGCGCCAGCAGCTTGGGGCACAGGAAAGAGACCCAGTACTTC
CDR3: CASSLGHRKETQYF

size: .
D: .
V: TRBV6-5
J: TRBJ2-5
DNA: TGTGCCTCGGTGGATCAACAAGAGACCCAGTACTTC
CDR3: CASVDQQETQYF

size: few
D: TRBD2
V: TRBV19
J: TRBJ2-4
DNA: TGTGCCAGTAGTCCCCAAAGCGGGAGTCAGTACTTC
CDR3: CASSPQSGSQYF

size: .
D: .
V: TRBV28
J: TRBJ1-6
DNA: TGTGCCAGCAGGAGTGGAAATAATTCACCCCTCCACTTT
CDR3: CASRSGNNSPLHF

size: few
D: .
V: TRBV10-3
J: TRBJ1-5
DNA: TGTGCCATCAGCAGGGATAGCAATCAGCCCCAGCATTTT
CDR3: CAISRDSNQPQHF

size: .
D: .
V: TRBV18
J: TRBJ1-6
DNA: TGTGCCAGCTCAGCCGGGATGGGGCAAAATTCACCCCTCCACTTT
CDR3: CASSAGMGQNSPLHF

size: .
D: .
V: TRBV2
J: TRBJ2-3
DNA: TGTGCCACCTCAAACCTGGCAGATACGCAGTATTTT
CDR3: CATSNLADTQYF

size: .
D: TRBD2
V: TRBV6-1
J: TRBJ2-5
DNA: TGTGCCAGCAGTCTACGACTAGCGGGGGATGAGACCCAGTACTTC
CDR3: CASSLRLAGDETQYF

size: once
D: .
V: TRBV7-9
J: TRBJ2-1
DNA: TGTGCCAGCAGAGCGATGAGCTCCTACAATGAGCAGTTCTTC
CDR3: CASRAMSSYNEQFF

size: .
D: .
V: TRBV28
J: TRBJ2-5
DNA: TGTGCCAGCAGTGGGGGTCAAGAGACCCAGTACTTC
CDR3: CASSGGQETQYF

size: .
D: .
V: TRBV10-1
J: TRBJ1-4
DNA: TGCGCCAGCAGTGAGTCAGGCAAGAATGAAAAACTGTTTTTT
CDR3: CASSESGKNEKLFF

size: once
D: TRBD1
V: TRBV4-3
J: TRBJ2-3
DNA: TGCGCCAGCAGCCAACGGGGACAGGGACCAGATACGCAGTATTTT
CDR3: CASSQRGQGPDTQYF

size: .
D: TRBD1
V: TRBV27
J: TRBJ1-5
DNA: TGTGCCAGCAGTCCCGACCCCCGGGACAGGGGCAATCAGCCCCAGCATTTT
CDR3: CASSPDPRDRGNQPQHF

size: few
D: .
V: TRBV6-5
J: TRBJ2-7
DNA: TGTGCCAGCACCTCCGGTCGGACCTACGAGCAGTACTTC
CDR3: CASTSGRTYEQYF

size: once
D: .
V: TRBV5-1
J: TRBJ1-2
DNA: TGCGCCAGCAGCGGAGAGACCTATGGCTACACCTTC
CDR3: CASSGETYGYTF

size: few
D: .
V: TRBV2
J: TRBJ1-1
DNA: TGTGCCAGCAGTGTCGACACTGAAGCTTTCTTT
CDR3: CASSVDTEAFF

size: many
D: TRBD1
V: TRBV2
J: TRBJ1-6
DNA: TGTGCCAGCTTCCGGGACAGGGGGGTCAGTAATTCACCCCTCCACTTT
CDR3: CASFRDRGVSNSPLHF

size: .
D: .
V: TRBV18
J: TRBJ1-2
DNA: TGTGCCAGCTCACCTGTACAGGGAAAGTATGGCTACACCTTC
CDR3: CASSPVQGKYGYTF

size: .
D: .
V: TRBV27
J: TRBJ2-3
DNA: TGTGCCAGCAGTGTATTTTGGGGGACAGATACGCAGTATTTT
CDR3: CASSVFWGTDTQYF

size: .
D: TRBD1
V: TRBV5-1
J: TRBJ1-1
DNA: TGCGCCAGCAGCTTGGGGGACAGGTTCGAAGCTTTCTTT
CDR3: CASSLGDRFEAFF

size: few
D: .
V: TRBV6-6
J: TRBJ1-6
DNA: TGTGCCAGCAGTTACAGCTCCTATAATTCACCCCTCCACTTT
CDR3: CASSYSSYNSPLHF

size: .
D: TRBD1
V: TRBV2
J: TRBJ2-7
DNA: TGTGCCAGCAACCCAGACAGGGGGGACTACGAGCAGTACTTC
CDR3: CASNPDRGDYEQYF

size: few
D: TRBD2
V: TRBV7-8
J: TRBJ2-5
DNA: TGTGCCAGCAGCTTTAGTGTAGCGGGAGGCCTCGGGGAGACCCAGTACTTC
CDR3: CASSFSVAGGLGETQYF

size: .
D: TRBD1
V: TRBV6-1
J: TRBJ1-5
DNA: TGTGCCAGCAGGGAACAGGGGAGGAATCAGCCCCAGCATTTT
CDR3: CASREQGRNQPQHF

size: .
D: .
V: TRBV19
J: TRBJ1-6
DNA: TGTGCCAGTAGTCCCCGACAGAGGAATAATTCACCCCTCCACTTT
CDR3: CASSPRQRNNSPLHF

size: few
D: .
V: TRBV10-1
J: TRBJ2-1
DNA: TGCGCCAGCAGTTTAGCGGATAATTACAATGAGCAGTTCTTC
CDR3: CASSLADNYNEQFF

size: .
D: .
V: TRBV10-3
J: TRBJ2-1
DNA: TGTGCCATCAGTGATTTAGATGAGCAGTTCTTC
CDR3: CAISDLDEQFF

size: .
D: .
V: TRBV9
J: TRBJ1-5
DNA: TGTGCCAGCAGCGTAGCCCCGGGAGGCAATCAGCCCCAGCATTTT
CDR3: CASSVAPGGNQPQHF

size: .
D: TRBD2
V: TRBV30
J: TRBJ2-7
DNA: TGTGCCTGGACATTGGGGGGAGGGCCCCACGAGCAGTACTTC
CDR3: CAWTLGGGPHEQYF

size: once
D: .
V: TRBV9
J: TRBJ2-7
DNA: TGTGCCAGCAGCGTAGGGGGCCTAGCTTCCGGCGAGCAGTACTTC
CDR3: CASSVGGLASGEQYF

size: few
D: TRBD1
V: TRBV18
J: TRBJ1-1
DNA: TGTGCCAGCTCACGGGACAGGGGCACTGAAGCTTTCTTT
CDR3: CASSRDRGTEAFF

size: .
D: TRBD1
V: TRBV7-3
J: TRBJ1-1
DNA: TGTGCCAGCAGCAGCACAGGGGCGGGTGAAGCTTTCTTT
CDR3: CASSSTGAGEAFF

size: few
D: .
V: TRBV5-1
J: TRBJ2-7
DNA: TGCGCCAGCAGCTTCGAGACTAGCTCCTACGAGCAGTACTTC
CDR3: CASSFETSSYEQYF

size: few
D: .
V: TRBV9
J: TRBJ2-2
DNA: TGTGCCAGCACCAAAGGTTCTGGGGCGGGACGCACCGGGGAGCTGTTTTTT
CDR3: CASTKGSGAGRTGELFF

size: .
D: TRBD1
V: TRBV10-1
J: TRBJ2-3
DNA: TGCGCCAGCAGTTCCGGGACAGGGGGCGCAGATACGCAGTATTTT
CDR3: CASSSGTGGADTQYF

size: .
D: .
V: TRBV28
J: TRBJ2-1
DNA: TGTGCCAGCAGTTTAACAGGGAGGGATGAGCAGTTCTTC
CDR3: CASSLTGRDEQFF

size: .
D: .
V: TRBV4-3
J: TRBJ1-2
DNA: TGCGCCAGCAGCCAAGATCGGCTGGCAGCCTATGGCTACACCTTC
CDR3: CASSQDRLAAYGYTF

size: .
D: .
V: TRBV6-1
J: TRBJ2-3
DNA: TGTGCCAGCAGTGACCTAAGCACAGATACGCAGTATTTT
CDR3: CASSDLSTDTQYF

size: .
D: TRBD2
V: TRBV6-6
J: TRBJ2-3
DNA: TGTGCCAGCAGTTACTCGGGACTAGGACTCGATACGCAGTATTTT
CDR3: CASSYSGLGLDTQYF

size: .
D: .
V: TRBV6-5
J: TRBJ1-2
DNA: TGTGCCAGCAGGAAAGGACAAGGCCCCAGCTATGGCTACACCTTC
CDR3: CASRKGQGPSYGYTF

size: .
D: .
V: TRBV11-3
J: TRBJ2-7
DNA: TGTGCCAGCAGCTCTAACGGATACGAGCAGTACTTC
CDR3: CASSSNGYEQYF

size: .
D: .
V: TRBV12-5
J: TRBJ2-2
DNA: TGTGCTAGTGGTCAGGGACCCGGGGAGCTGTTTTTT
CDR3: CASGQGPGELFF

size: once
D: .
V: TRBV10-3
J: TRBJ2-5
DNA: TGTGCCATCAGTGAGTCAGGAAAAGAGACCCAGTACTTC
CDR3: CAISESGKETQYF

size: .
D: .
V: TRBV18
J: TRBJ1-1
DNA: TGTGCCAGCTCCCCGACGTCTATGAACACTGAAGCTTTCTTT
CDR3: CASSPTSMNTEAFF

size: .
D: .
V: TRBV7-2
J: TRBJ2-5
DNA: TGTGCCAGCAGCTTAGAAACTAGCCGCCAGTGGGAGACCCAGTACTTC
CDR3: CASSLETSRQWETQYF

size: .
D: TRBD2
V: TRBV11-2
J: TRBJ2-7
DNA: TGTGCCATGCCCCCCATCCGACTAGCGGGAGGCTTCTACGAGCAGTACTTC
CDR3: CAMPPIRLAGGFYEQYF

size: .
D: TRBD1
V: TRBV19
J: TRBJ2-7
DNA: TGTGCCAGTAGTGGGGACAGACTCGGCTACGAGCAGTACTTC
CDR3: CASSGDRLGYEQYF

size: .
D: .
V: TRBV10-3
J: TRBJ1-2
DNA: TGTGCCATCAGTGAACAGGGAGAGACCTATGGCTACACCTTC
CDR3: CAISEQGETYGYTF